The T cell receptor (beta chain) described here comes from a study of PD-L1 blockade in urothelial cancer. The count of this clone is one. Profiled with immunoSEQ multiplex PCR; TCRdb holds only in-frame clones, not every one. The sample lists some 47,000 clones, roughly 78% occurring once. The V gene lost 1 base and the J gene lost 0 bases, with 7 bases spanning the gap. In germline, CDR1 is SNHLY, CDR2 FYNNEI. The CDR3 sequence is 14 residues long. Sample: PBMCs, taken around atezolizumab (anti-PD-L1) treatment. The chain links TRBV2 to TRBJ2-7; D ambiguous. The receptor comes from an older man with urothelial cancer. CDR3 DNA: TGTGCCAGCAGTGAAGGCGTACTCTCCTACGAGCAGTACTTC. Translation gives CASSEGVLSYEQYF.